These 24 T cell receptor beta chains originate from one sample sequenced in a study of Ad26.COV2.S vaccination and SARS-CoV-2 variants. Data came from immunoSEQ multiplex PCR; TCRdb stores just in-frame clones and leaves some out. The sample lists some 420,000 clones; 85% to 90% were seen once. Regarding treatment: some 20 received Ad26.COV2.S at low or high dose, single or two shots; roughly 5 received placebo; per-sample allocation not given. Sampling happened 63 days after the first vaccine or placebo injection. Sequencing used peripheral blood, obtained in a trial of Ad26.COV2.S vaccine versus placebo. The source is a person aged 18 to 59 who received the Ad26.COV2.S COVID-19 vaccine or a placebo.

CDR3 in DNA: TGTGCCAGCAACGGGGTTTTGGCCGGGGAGCTGTTTTTT. Amino acid sequence: CASNGVLAGELFF. The chain employs TRBV9 and TRBJ2-2; perhaps TRBD2 as D (5 bases). Germline loops: CDR1 SGDLS, CDR2 YYNGEE. The ends were cut back, 6 bases at V and 6 bases at J, with 12 bases in the middle. CDR3 length: 13 amino acids.

The V and J genes are TRBV5-5 and TRBJ2-2; either TRBD1 or TRBD2 may supply D (5 bases each). CDR3 length: 16 residues. The germline CDR1 and CDR2 sequences are SGHKS and YYEKEE (reference sequence). Trimming shortened V by 4 bases and J by 2 bases, and 15 bases separated the two germline ends. The CDR3 spells CASSGVGVGNTGELFF. CDR3 in DNA: TGTGCCAGCAGCGGAGTGGGGGTCGGAAACACCGGGGAGCTGTTTTTT. The full variable domain, in which reference TRBV5-5 and TRBJ2-2 provide the parts outside the CDR3, is DAGVTQSPTHLIKTRGQQVTLRCSPISGHKSVSWYQQVLGQGPQFIFQYYEKEERGRGNFPDRFSARQFPNYSSELNVNALLLGDSALYLCASSGVGVGNTGELFFGEGSRLTVL.

The genes are TRBV3-1 (or the pseudogene TRBV3-2) and TRBJ2-3, with 7 bases that match TRBD2. Germline-derived CDR1 and CDR2 are LGHDT and YNNKEL (reference sequence). This CDR3 contains 16 residues. V lost 4 bases and J lost 5; bases outside the gene matches: 12. Here the CDR3 reads CASSPTAVGGRDTQYF. The DNA for the CDR3 is TGTGCCAGCAGCCCGACTGCGGTGGGAGGGAGAGATACGCAGTATTTT.

This sequence joins TRBV4-3 and TRBJ2-2, with 9 bases fitting TRBD1. The CDR3 is 17 residues long. The junction had 7 bases not matched to a gene; V was cut back by 1 base and J by 4 bases. Germline V gene sequence: CDR1 LGHNA, CDR2 YSLEER. The CDR3 region is CASSQGGTGGTTGELFF. In DNA form, the CDR3 reads TGCGCCAGCAGCCAAGGGGGAACAGGGGGCACCACCGGGGAGCTGTTTTTT.

The chain employs TRBV6-5 and TRBJ1-4, with D possibly being TRBD1 (5 bases). The length of the CDR3 is 15 residues. The germline V and J ends were trimmed by 6 bases and 5 bases, with 16 bases remaining between them. Germline values: CDR1 MNHEY, CDR2 SVGAGI. CDR3 bases: TGTGCCAGCAGGAGAGCCGGGACGGCGAATGAAAAACTGTTTTTT. Encoded protein: CASRRAGTANEKLFF.

Comments on this clone: Within the sample, other DNA sequences also encode this same CDR3. The chain links TRBV18 to TRBJ2-3; no definite D call. Germline loops: CDR1 KGHSH, CDR2 LQKENI. There are 11 residues in the CDR3. V lost 4 bases, J lost 5 bases, and 4 bases lay in between. Written as DNA, the CDR3 is TGTGCCAGCTCACAAGGAGATACGCAGTATTTT. Its protein product is CASSQGDTQYF.

The chain recombines TRBV6-5 with TRBJ1-1, with D hard to call. Per the germline V gene, CDR1 is MNHEY and CDR2 is SVGAGI. Trimming took off 2 bases at V and 2 bases at J, with 6 bases between the two ends. This CDR3 comprises 13 residues. CDR3 region: CASSYRDNTEAFF. The CDR3 nucleotides read TGTGCCAGCAGTTACAGGGATAACACTGAAGCTTTCTTT.

This clone has only one observation. The V and J genes are TRBV19 and TRBJ1-2; 9 nucleotides line up with TRBD1. Germline-derived CDR1 and CDR2 are LNHDA and SQIVND (reference sequence). V trimming: 3 bases; J trimming: 4 bases; junction bases outside the gene matches: 6. The CDR3 contains 15 residues. The CDR3, as DNA: TGTGCCAGTAGTATGTTGGACAGGGGAGGCTATGGCTACACCTTC. Its translation is CASSMLDRGGYGYTF.

The chain couples TRBV4-1 to TRBJ1-2; D not certain. Looked up from germline, CDR1 is MGHRA and CDR2 is YSYEKL. This CDR3 comprises 16 residues. V gave up 1 base and J gave up 4 bases, with 16 bases separating them. The CDR3 DNA follows: TGCGCCAGCAGCCAAGGCACAAACCATCGACTCTATGGCTACACCTTC. Protein product: CASSQGTNHRLYGYTF.

The chain combines TRBV25-1 with TRBJ1-1; weak D call: TRBD1 (5 bases). Trimming pared 4 bases from V and 10 bases from J, leaving 10 bases between. The CDR3 loop spans 11 amino acids. Germline V gene lookup returns CDR1 MGHDK and CDR2 SYGVNS. CDR3 coding DNA: TGTGCCAGCAGTGCCTCCGGGGGAGCTTTCTTT. As protein: CASSASGGAFF.

The chain uses TRBV2 and TRBJ1-3; D is unresolved. Germline CDR1 is SNHLY and CDR2 is FYNNEI. The CDR3 length is 13 residues. Trimming took 4 bases from V and 6 from J, leaving 10 bases between them. The CDR3 bases are TGTGCCAGCAGTGGGCAAATACCAAACACCATATATTTT. This sequence encodes CASSGQIPNTIYF.

The chain uses TRBV2 and TRBJ2-5, with 7 bases that match TRBD1. Germline CDR1 is SNHLY and CDR2 is FYNNEI. The CDR3 has 20 amino acids. The trim removed 4 bases at V and 4 bases at J, leaving 24 bases unmatched. In nucleotides, the CDR3 is TGTGCCAGCAGTGGAAGCCCCCAACAACGGACAGGTTGGGCAATAGAGACCCAGTACTTC. It encodes CASSGSPQQRTGWAIETQYF. Full variable domain (outside the CDR3, taken from reference TRBV2 and TRBJ2-5): EPEVTQTPSHQVTQMGQEVILRCVPISNHLYFYWYRQILGQKVEFLVSFYNNEISEKSEIFDDQFSVERPDGSNFTLKIRSTKLEDSAMYFCASSGSPQQRTGWAIETQYFGPGTRLLVL.

V usage is TRBV6-6 and J usage is TRBJ1-2, with TRBD1 identical over 10 bases. The CDR3 contains 16 residues. J gave up 7 bases and V 8 bases, and 16 bases lay outside the gene matches. CDR1 MNHNY and CDR2 SVGAGI come from the germline V gene (reference sequence). CDR3 protein: CASHRILTGTGVGYTF. CDR3 in DNA: TGTGCCAGCCATAGAATTCTCACCGGGACAGGGGTTGGCTACACCTTC.

This chain's CDR3 is CASSSRTGGGTEAFF. In DNA form, the CDR3 reads TGTGCCAGCAGCTCCCGGACAGGGGGAGGTACTGAAGCTTTCTTT. The chain joins TRBV3-1 (or the pseudogene TRBV3-2) to TRBJ1-1, with TRBD1 matching 10 bases. Germline V gene lookup returns CDR1 LGHDT and CDR2 YNNKEL (reference sequence). V shed 5 bases, J shed 5 bases, and the junction held 8 bases outside the gene matches. CDR3 size: 15 residues.

For this clone: The sample carries other DNA sequences with the same CDR3. The chain links TRBV7-2 to TRBJ2-7; D is unresolved. This CDR3 has 12 amino acids. Trimming left V 4 bases short and J 3 bases short, with 7 bases between. Germline V gene sequence: CDR1 SGHTA, CDR2 FQGNSA. CDR3 residues: CASSSGVYEQYF. For the CDR3, the DNA is TGTGCCAGCAGCTCAGGAGTCTACGAGCAGTACTTC.

The chain couples TRBV30 to TRBJ2-6; TRBD1 matches 7 bases. Unmatched junction bases numbered 7, after V lost 2 bases and J lost 0 bases. The germline V gene encodes CDR1 GTSNPN and CDR2 SVGIG (reference sequence). CDR3 length equals 17 residues. The DNA for the CDR3 is TGTGCCTGGAGTCCCCGGGACAGAGTCTCTGGGGCCAACGTCCTGACTTTC. Encoded protein: CAWSPRDRVSGANVLTF.

This sequence joins TRBV2 and TRBJ2-7; D gene uncertain. Trimming took off 6 bases at V and 4 bases at J, with 10 bases between the two ends. Germline lookup yields CDR1 SNHLY and CDR2 FYNNEI. The CDR3 runs to 12 residues. CDR3 sequence reads: CASRPAGYEQYF. The CDR3 bases are TGTGCCAGCAGGCCGGCAGGTTACGAGCAGTACTTC.

CDR3 in DNA: TGTGCCAGCAGCTCGTTTGGACAGGGGAGTATCGGGGAGCTGTTTTTT. Amino acids: CASSSFGQGSIGELFF. The chain combines TRBV5-4 with TRBJ2-2, with TRBD1 identical over 9 bases. Germline trimming cut 3 bases from V and 7 bases from J; bases unmatched to any gene: 10. There are 16 residues in the CDR3. Germline loops: CDR1 SGHNT, CDR2 YYREEE (reference sequence).

V gene TRBV10-3 combines with J gene TRBJ2-2; no definite D call. This CDR3 contains 12 residues. The germline CDR1 and CDR2 sequences are ENHRY and SYGVKD. The ends were cut back, 6 bases at V and 1 base at J, with 3 bases in the middle. The DNA for the CDR3 is TGTGCCATCAGAGTGAACACCGGGGAGCTGTTTTTT. It translates to CAIRVNTGELFF.

The chain links TRBV3-1 (or the pseudogene TRBV3-2) to TRBJ2-2; the match to TRBD2 covers 12 bases. Germline lookup yields CDR1 LGHDT and CDR2 YNNKEL (reference sequence). V shed 0 bases, J shed 1 base, and the junction held 6 bases outside the gene matches. This CDR3 comprises 19 residues. CDR3 coding DNA: TGTGCCAGCAGCCAAGAATGGACTAGCGGGAAACTGAACACCGGGGAGCTGTTTTTT. This translates into CASSQEWTSGKLNTGELFF.

The chain employs TRBV5-6 and TRBJ1-2; 8 positions agree with TRBD1. This CDR3 is built from 15 residues. V was pared by 2 bases and J by 3 bases, with 6 bases of the junction left unmatched. Germline V gives CDR1 SGHDT, CDR2 YYEEEE. CDR3 region: CASSFRDRSYYGYTF. The CDR3 DNA reads as TGTGCCAGCAGCTTCCGGGACAGGTCTTACTATGGCTACACCTTC.

The chain carries TRBV9 and TRBJ2-2; D perhaps matches TRBD2 (6 bases). CDR1 SGDLS and CDR2 YYNGEE come from the germline V gene. The CDR3 has 15 amino acids. Trimming left V 0 bases short and J 4 bases short, with 10 bases between. CDR3 nucleotides: TGTGCCAGCAGCGTAGGGACTACCCTCACCGGGGAGCTGTTTTTT. It translates to CASSVGTTLTGELFF. Based on the CDR3 plus reference TRBV9 and TRBJ2-2, the full variable domain is DSGVTQTPKHLITATGQRVTLRCSPRSGDLSVYWYQQSLDQGLQFLIQYYNGEERAKGNILERFSAQQFPDLHSELNLSSLELGDSALYFCASSVGTTLTGELFFGEGSRLTVL.

The J gene is TRBJ2-2, the V gene TRBV28, with no clear D. This CDR3 is 14 amino acids long. V was pared by 7 bases and J by 1 base, with 10 bases between. Germline V gives CDR1 MDHEN, CDR2 SYDVKM. The DNA for the CDR3 is TGTGCCAGCACCCCCCGTGGGAACACCGGGGAGCTGTTTTTT. Its translation: CASTPRGNTGELFF.

The chain couples TRBV6-5 to TRBJ2-5; 9 nucleotides align to TRBD1. Germline V gene sequence: CDR1 MNHEY, CDR2 SVGAGI. The trim removed 4 bases at V and 5 bases at J, leaving 5 bases unmatched. CDR3 size: 14 residues. The CDR3 nucleotides read TGTGCCAGCAGTTCCTGGACAGGGGATGAGACCCAGTACTTC. Translating it yields CASSSWTGDETQYF.